Below are 27 T cell receptor beta chains sequenced from a single sample in a study of CD8 T cells in Susac syndrome. RNA amounts of about 0.5 to 1 ug underwent reverse transcription with random hexamers. In TCRdb, the immunoSEQ multiplex PCR reads were re-called with MiXCR into one record per CDR3 protein. Here the sample spans over 300,000 distinct CDR3 sequences, 90% to 95% being singletons. The sequencing input was CD4+ T cells from PBMCs. Every receptor here comes from a human donor with multiple sclerosis.

V is TRBV27 and J is TRBJ2-2; tentative D call: TRBD1 (5 bases). Germline lookup yields CDR1 MNHEY and CDR2 SMNVEV (reference sequence). CDR3 length: 14 residues. V was cut by 3 bases and J by 2 bases, with 7 bases left in between. The CDR3 DNA sequence: TGTGCCAGCAGTTTGACAGAAAACACCGGGGAGCTGTTTTTT. Residues: CASSLTENTGELFF.

The table lists this clonotype with a few counts. The rearrangement joins TRBV7-9 to TRBJ1-4, with D uncertain. Trimming removed 5 bases at V and 0 bases at J, with 10 bases between. The length of the CDR3 is 15 residues. CDR1 is SEHNR and CDR2 is FQNEAQ in the germline V gene (reference sequence). CDR3 in amino acids: CASSPRGATNEKLFF. The CDR3 DNA reads as TGTGCCAGCAGCCCCCGGGGAGCAACTAATGAAAAACTGTTTTTT.

This rearrangement joins TRBV20-1 to TRBJ1-1; 11 nucleotides align to TRBD1. Germline lookup yields CDR1 DFQATT and CDR2 SNEGSKA (reference sequence). The CDR3 contains 15 residues. V was pared by 3 bases and J by 0 bases, with 3 bases of the junction left unmatched. As DNA, the CDR3 is TGCAGTGCTAGGGACAGGGGGCGGGTGAACACTGAAGCTTTCTTT. Translating gives CSARDRGRVNTEAFF.

This chain joins TRBV7-8 and TRBJ2-1, with 9 positions matching TRBD2. Germline CDR1 and CDR2: SGHVS and FQNEAQ. The V gene end was trimmed by 2 bases and the J gene end by 6 bases; junction bases not matched to a gene: 14. The CDR3 totals 18 residues. For the CDR3, the DNA is TGTGCCAGCAGCTTAAGGTCGCTAGCGGGATTGTTTATCAATGAGCAGTTCTTC. Protein sequence: CASSLRSLAGLFINEQFF.

This chain joins TRBV29-1 and TRBJ2-3; possibly TRBD1 or TRBD2 for D (5 bases each). The length of the CDR3 is 13 residues. V shed 8 bases and J shed 0 bases, with 12 bases lying between them. The germline V gene encodes CDR1 SQVTM and CDR2 ANQGSEA. For the CDR3, the DNA is TGCAGCCTTAACTGGGGGAGCACAGATACGCAGTATTTT. This sequence encodes CSLNWGSTDTQYF.

The chain links TRBV4-3 to TRBJ2-3, with 10 nucleotides matching TRBD2. V lost 0 bases, J lost 4 bases, and 7 bases stayed unmatched. Germline CDR1 LGHNA, CDR2 YSLEER. This CDR3 is built from 17 residues. This CDR3 is CASSQDWASGSSDTQYF. As DNA, the CDR3 is TGCGCCAGCAGCCAAGACTGGGCTAGCGGGAGTTCAGATACGCAGTATTTT.

The CDR3 bases are TGTGCTAGTGGGTTGCCGGAGGGGGCCGGGGAGCTGTTTTTT. Its translation is CASGLPEGAGELFF. This rearrangement joins TRBV12-5 to TRBJ2-2; the D gene could be TRBD1 or TRBD2 (6 bases each). The CDR3 loop spans 14 amino acids. Germline CDR1 LGHNT, CDR2 FRNRAP. V lost 6 bases and J lost 6, with 14 bases in between. The variable domain in full, with the rest retrieved from reference TRBV12-5 and TRBJ2-2, is DARVTQTPRHKVTEMGQEVTMRCQPILGHNTVFWYRQTMMQGLELLAYFRNRAPLDDSGMPKDRFSAEMPDATLATLKIQPSEPRDSAVYFCASGLPEGAGELFFGEGSRLTVL.

This rearrangement joins TRBV5-5 to TRBJ1-2, with D possibly matching TRBD1 (6 bases). This CDR3 is built from 15 residues. V was pared by 3 bases and J by 5 bases, with 17 bases between. Germline lookup yields CDR1 SGHKS and CDR2 YYEKEE (reference sequence). The CDR3 DNA reads as TGTGCCAGCAGCTGCGGACAGCCAGGGGCTTATGGCTACACCTTC. Translation gives CASSCGQPGAYGYTF.

The rearrangement uses TRBV11-2 and TRBJ2-1; D remains ambiguous. V was pared by 0 bases and J by 7 bases, with 10 bases between. The CDR3 loop spans 14 amino acids. CDR1 is SGHAT and CDR2 is FQNNGV in the germline V gene. Written as DNA, the CDR3 is TGTGCCAGCAGCTTAGATCGTGGTAAGAATGAGCAGTTCTTC. This encodes CASSLDRGKNEQFF.

The chain is built from TRBV7-6 and TRBJ1-4; unclear D gene. Germline CDR1 and CDR2: SGHVS and FNYEAQ. The CDR3 is 19 residues long. Trimming left V 3 bases short and J 0 bases short, with 20 bases between. The CDR3, as DNA: TGTGCCAGCAGCTTGGTAGTTGTAACGGGTCGGGCAACTAATGAAAAACTGTTTTTT. Its translation is CASSLVVVTGRATNEKLFF.

V is TRBV27 and J is TRBJ2-5, with 7 bases identical to TRBD2. V was pared by 5 bases and J by 5 bases, with 8 bases of the junction left unmatched. The V gene's germline CDR1 is MNHEY and CDR2 SMNVEV (reference sequence). CDR3 length: 14 residues. In DNA form, the CDR3 reads TGTGCCAGCAGTCCCCTAGGACTAGTCGAGACCCAGTACTTC. Protein sequence: CASSPLGLVETQYF.

Turning to this clonotype: A clone one base away is much larger, so this may be a read error. The V gene is TRBV6-1, the J gene TRBJ2-7; D assignment may be TRBD1 or TRBD2 (5 bases each). This CDR3 contains 13 residues. Germline V gives CDR1 MNHNS, CDR2 SASEGT. CDR3 protein: CASTKRDGYGQYF. Written as DNA, the CDR3 is TGTGCCAGCACCAAGAGGGACGGCTACGGGCAGTACTTC.

The chain is built from TRBV20-1 and TRBJ2-1, with 10 bases fitting TRBD2. CDR1 is DFQATT and CDR2 is SNEGSKA in the germline V gene (reference sequence). This CDR3 region has 16 residues. V lost 1 base to trimming and J lost 0 bases; unmatched junction nucleotides: 3. The CDR3 sequence: CSARGLAGVSYNEQFF. CDR3 nucleotides: TGCAGTGCTAGAGGGCTAGCGGGAGTCTCCTACAATGAGCAGTTCTTC.

V usage is TRBV2 and J usage is TRBJ1-5; no definite D call. This CDR3 is built from 14 residues. V was cut by 4 bases and J by 6 bases, with 13 bases left in between. Germline V gene sequence: CDR1 SNHLY, CDR2 FYNNEI. This CDR3 is CASSVLVRGQPQHF. In DNA, the CDR3 is TGTGCCAGCAGTGTTTTGGTACGGGGTCAGCCCCAGCATTTT.

The gene calls are TRBV6-6 and TRBJ1-1; no reliable D call. The CDR3 consists of 14 residues. Trimming took off 3 bases at V and 1 base at J, with 9 bases between the two ends. CDR1 and CDR2 from the germline V gene are MNHNY and SVGAGI (reference sequence). The CDR3 is CASSYFGKNTEAFF. CDR3 bases: TGTGCCAGCAGTTATTTTGGGAAGAACACTGAAGCTTTCTTT.

Only one count was recorded for this clonotype. This chain links TRBV11-2 with TRBJ2-1; 9 bases agree with TRBD2. The V and J ends lost 3 bases and 2 bases, in that order; junction bases with no gene match: 11. Germline V gene lookup returns CDR1 SGHAT and CDR2 FQNNGV. This CDR3 is built from 18 residues. CDR3 sequence (DNA): TGTGCCAGCAGCTTCGCGGGGGGGACTAGTGCAACCTACAATGAGCAGTTCTTC. It encodes CASSFAGGTSATYNEQFF.

This chain connects TRBV5-1 to TRBJ2-3; no clear D gene. Looked up from germline, CDR1 is SGHRS and CDR2 is YFSETQ. CDR3 length equals 12 residues. Trimming pared 5 bases from V and 8 bases from J, leaving 12 bases between. The CDR3 region has the DNA TGCGCCAGCAGTCCGGATGGTCGTACGCAGTATTTT. Translating it yields CASSPDGRTQYF. Supplemented by reference TRBV5-1 and TRBJ2-3, the full variable domain reads KAGVTQTPRYLIKTRGQQVTLSCSPISGHRSVSWYQQTPGQGLQFLFEYFSETQRNKGNFPGRFSGRQFSNSRSEMNVSTLELGDSALYLCASSPDGRTQYFGPGTRLTVL.

CDR3 protein: CASSVTGTDTQYF. Here the CDR3 DNA reads TGCGCCAGCAGCGTAACTGGCACAGATACGCAGTATTTT. The chain is built from TRBV4-1 and TRBJ2-3; D is ambiguous. Germline lookup yields CDR1 MGHRA and CDR2 YSYEKL. Between the trimmed V and J ends, which lost 5 bases and 1 base, there was a span of 7 bases. The CDR3 spans 13 residues.

V and J are TRBV2 and TRBJ1-6; unclear D gene. Between the trimmed V and J ends, which lost 7 bases and 10 bases, there was a span of 20 bases. Per the germline V gene, CDR1 is SNHLY and CDR2 is FYNNEI. This CDR3 has 15 residues. CDR3 residues: CASKDVNTMKSPLHF. The DNA for the CDR3 is TGTGCCAGCAAGGATGTGAACACTATGAAGTCACCCCTCCACTTT.

The rearrangement uses TRBV20-1 and TRBJ1-1; TRBD1 might be the D (5 bases). The V end lost 6 bases, the J end lost 4 bases, and 12 bases lay between the germline ends. The CDR3 totals 12 residues. The germline V gene encodes CDR1 DFQATT and CDR2 SNEGSKA (reference sequence). CDR3 region: CSAPGMGTEAFF. CDR3 nucleotides: TGCAGTGCGCCAGGGATGGGCACTGAAGCTTTCTTT.

For the CDR3, the DNA is TGTGCCAGCAGGTCCTTCAGGGGGTTTAACACTGAAGCTTTCTTT. This codes for CASRSFRGFNTEAFF. V and J are TRBV7-8 and TRBJ1-1; 7 bases align to TRBD1. The CDR3 consists of 15 residues. The V gene's germline CDR1 is SGHVS and CDR2 FQNEAQ. V gave up 6 bases and J gave up 2 bases; unmatched junction bases: 9.

In DNA, the CDR3 is TGTGCCAGCAGTTTCCCACCAGGAGGGGAGACCCAGTACTTC. The encoded protein is CASSFPPGGETQYF. V and J are TRBV12-3 or TRBV12-4 and TRBJ2-5; perhaps TRBD2 as D (6 bases). The CDR3 has 14 residues. The V end lost 3 bases, the J end lost 5 bases, and 13 bases lay between the germline ends.

V gene TRBV20-1 combines with J gene TRBJ2-7, with 13 bases aligning to TRBD2. Germline lookup yields CDR1 DFQATT and CDR2 SNEGSKA (reference sequence). The CDR3 length is 14 residues. After removal of 6 bases from V and 6 bases from J, the junction contained 8 bases not matched to a gene. The CDR3 nucleotides read TGCAGTGCGGGACTAGCGGGACTCCCTGGCGAGCAGTACTTC. Translated, it gives CSAGLAGLPGEQYF.

The chain carries TRBV5-1 and TRBJ2-7; 15 bases are a match to TRBD2. This CDR3 is built from 17 residues. Germline V CDR1 and CDR2: SGHRS, YFSETQ. The V segment lost 4 bases and the J segment 5 bases; nucleotides outside the gene matches: 10. The CDR3 nucleotides read TGCGCCAGCAGCGAGGGACTAGCGGGAGGAGTTAGGAACGAGCAGTACTTC. It specifies CASSEGLAGGVRNEQYF.

The chain has TRBV6-1 and TRBJ2-5, with D possibly matching TRBD2 (6 bases). CDR1 and CDR2 (germline): MNHNS, SASEGT. The CDR3 has 17 amino acids. Between the trimmed V and J ends, which lost 7 bases and 1 base, there was a span of 22 bases. CDR3 bases: TGTGCCAGCACCATTCGGGGCGGTAGCGGAGGCCAAGAGACCCAGTACTTC. Its translation: CASTIRGGSGGQETQYF.

This chain connects TRBV5-4 to TRBJ2-7; TRBD1 agrees at 7 bases. Germline assignment: CDR1 SGHNT and CDR2 YYREEE (reference sequence). The CDR3 spans 17 residues. The J segment lost 0 bases and the V segment lost 3 bases, leaving 12 bases of the junction unmatched. CDR3: CASSSPRQGSSSYEQYF. Written as DNA, the CDR3 is TGTGCCAGCAGCTCGCCGCGACAGGGCTCTAGCTCCTACGAGCAGTACTTC. Based on the CDR3 plus reference TRBV5-4 and TRBJ2-7, the full variable domain is ETGVTQSPTHLIKTRGQQVTLRCSSQSGHNTVSWYQQALGQGPQFIFQYYREEENGRGNFPPRFSGLQFPNYSSELNVNALELDDSALYLCASSSPRQGSSSYEQYFGPGTRLTVT.

The chain carries TRBV7-2 and TRBJ2-2; D gene unclear. CDR1 and CDR2 from the germline V gene are SGHTA and FQGNSA. The CDR3 consists of 14 residues. Trimming removed 6 bases at V and 3 bases at J, with 11 bases between. The CDR3 region has the DNA TGTGCCAGCAGTACCATCCTAGACACCGGGGAGCTGTTTTTT. Its protein is CASSTILDTGELFF.